The sequence of this TCR beta chain was determined in a study of Ad26.COV2.S vaccination and SARS-CoV-2 variants. Study at large: Once or twice, 56 days apart, Ad26.COV2.S was delivered intramuscularly.

Assay: immunoSEQ multiplex PCR; the TCRdb copy retains only in-frame clones and omits some. The profile shows about 330,000 clones, roughly nine tenths of them singletons. Study conclusions and caveats: TCR breadth and depth analyses may have underestimated total T cell responses.

Per germline, CDR1 SGHAT and CDR2 FQNNGV. J gave up 2 bases and V 5 bases, and 9 bases lay outside the gene matches. This CDR3 is built from 16 residues. Treatment noted: about 20 received Ad26.COV2.S at low or high dose, single or two shots; about five received placebo; per-sample allocation not given. Sampling was done on day 63 after the first vaccine or placebo injection. The donor was a Boston adult aged 18-55 years. This clone occurred once. No antigen is known for it. The sequencing here drew on peripheral blood, taken in a trial of Ad26.COV2.S vaccine versus placebo. This sequence joins TRBV11-2 and TRBJ1-3, with 7 bases lining up with TRBD1. The clonotype was recovered from a person aged 18 to 65 who received the Ad26.COV2.S COVID-19 vaccine or a placebo. CDR3 sequence: CASSPPGGPPGNTIYF. CDR3 nucleotides: TGTGCCAGCAGCCCTCCAGGGGGACCCCCTGGAAACACCATATATTTT.